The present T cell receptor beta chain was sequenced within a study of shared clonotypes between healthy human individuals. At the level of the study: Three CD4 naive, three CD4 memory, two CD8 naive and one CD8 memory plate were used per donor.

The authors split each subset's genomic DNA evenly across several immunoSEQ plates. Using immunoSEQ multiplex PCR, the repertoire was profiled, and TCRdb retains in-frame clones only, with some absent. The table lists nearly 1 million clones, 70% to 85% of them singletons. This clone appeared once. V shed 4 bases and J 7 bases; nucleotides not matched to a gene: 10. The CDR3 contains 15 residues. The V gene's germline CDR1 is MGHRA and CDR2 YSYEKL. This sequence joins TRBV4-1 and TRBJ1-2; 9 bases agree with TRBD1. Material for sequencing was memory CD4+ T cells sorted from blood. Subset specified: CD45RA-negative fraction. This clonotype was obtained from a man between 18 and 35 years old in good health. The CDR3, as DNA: TGCGCCAGCAGCCCCAAACAGGGGGCGCGGAGTGGCTACACCTTC. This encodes CASSPKQGARSGYTF.